A selection of T cell receptor beta chains follows, all from one sample in a study of CD8 T cell repertoires and HIV-1 epitope variants. Sequenced by immunoSEQ multiplex PCR; TCRdb stores in-frame clones only, minus some. The sample yields under 7,000 clones, about 63% seen once. These TCRs are of unknown antigen specificity. Specimen: cultured CD8+ T cells derived from PBMCs. The source is a male donor with HIV. The CDR3 runs from the conserved cysteine through the conserved F or W. Each record gives: D gene, clone size, J gene, V gene, CDR3 protein, CDR3 DNA. The D gene is left open where the match is weak. Clone size, where shown, is once, few, many, or a class for clones that have expanded.

>-|-|TRBJ1-5|TRBV6-1
CASSEGGRVNQPQHF
TGTGCCAGCAGTGAAGGGGGCAGAGTCAATCAGCCCCAGCATTTT
>TRBD1|-|TRBJ1-1|TRBV5-4
CASSLGRGDRVTEAFF
TGTGCCAGCAGCTTGGGTCGGGGGGACAGGGTCACTGAAGCTTTCTTT
>-|-|TRBJ2-3|TRBV4-1
CASSQDETRGTQYF
TGCGCCAGCAGCCAAGACGAGACTAGGGGAACGCAGTATTTT
>-|few|TRBJ1-1|TRBV28
CASSPRHLNTEAFF
TGTGCCAGCAGTCCAAGACACCTAAACACTGAAGCTTTCTTT
>-|-|TRBJ1-1|TRBV4-3
CASSQGGGEATEAFF
TGCGCCAGCAGCCAAGGCGGGGGCGAGGCCACTGAAGCTTTCTTT
>-|-|TRBJ2-1|TRBV19
CASSIGWGVAYNEQFF
TGTGCCAGTAGTATAGGATGGGGGGTCGCCTACAATGAGCAGTTCTTC
>-|-|TRBJ2-7|TRBV27
CASNLRGRGPYEQYF
TGTGCCAGCAATCTAAGGGGCAGGGGCCCCTACGAGCAGTACTTC
>-|-|TRBJ2-2|TRBV9
CASSVSVGTGELFF
TGTGCCAGCAGCGTGAGCGTGGGCACCGGGGAGCTGTTTTTT
>-|-|TRBJ2-7|TRBV2
CASSERAGSREQYF
TGTGCCAGCAGTGAAAGGGCAGGATCCCGCGAGCAGTACTTC
>-|-|TRBJ1-1|TRBV7-9
CASSLPVGPYTEAFF
TGTGCCAGCAGCTTACCTGTGGGCCCTTACACTGAAGCTTTCTTT
>-|-|TRBJ1-1|TRBV10-1
CASSDGSLNTEAFF
TGCGCCAGCAGTGACGGGTCCTTGAACACTGAAGCTTTCTTT
>-|-|TRBJ2-7|TRBV5-1
CASSATPQVYDSYEQYF
TGCGCCAGCAGCGCCACTCCACAGGTATATGACTCCTACGAGCAGTACTTC
>TRBD2|-|TRBJ2-3|TRBV28
CASSLAGTDTQYF
TGTGCCAGCAGTCTAGCGGGGACAGATACGCAGTATTTT
>-|-|TRBJ2-7|TRBV10-3
CAITSQGSEYEQYF
TGTGCCATCACCTCACAGGGTTCCGAATACGAGCAGTACTTC
>TRBD1|few|TRBJ1-5|TRBV28
CASSEGTGNQPQHF
TGTGCCAGCAGTGAGGGGACAGGGAATCAGCCCCAGCATTTT
>TRBD2|once|TRBJ2-2|TRBV4-2
CASSTRGGTTGELFF
TGTGCCAGCAGCACGCGCGGGGGGACCACCGGGGAGCTGTTTTTT
>-|-|TRBJ1-2|TRBV6-5
CASSYSGTHDYGYTF
TGTGCCAGCAGTTACTCAGGGACTCATGACTATGGCTACACCTTC
>TRBD2|-|TRBJ2-2|TRBV7-2
CASSLVSGTNTGELFF
TGTGCCAGCAGCTTAGTTAGCGGGACGAACACCGGGGAGCTGTTTTTT
>TRBD2|-|TRBJ2-5|TRBV2
CARRRKLTSGKGPFETQYF
TGTGCCAGACGTCGAAAGCTAACTAGCGGTAAGGGGCCGTTTGAGACCCAGTACTTC
>-|-|TRBJ2-1|TRBV6-5
CASTDREVGNEQFF
TGTGCCAGCACCGACAGGGAGGTCGGCAATGAGCAGTTCTTC
>-|once|TRBJ1-1|TRBV19
CASGDGYGTEAFF
TGTGCCAGTGGCGACGGGTACGGCACTGAAGCTTTCTTT
>-|-|TRBJ2-3|TRBV15
CATSAGLLDTQYF
TGTGCCACCAGCGCGGGGTTGTTGGATACGCAGTATTTT
>-|few|TRBJ1-5|TRBV25-1
CASSEAGAFQPQHF
TGTGCCAGCAGTGAAGCAGGGGCGTTTCAGCCCCAGCATTTT
>-|few|TRBJ1-6|TRBV28
CASSPLMGEYNSPLHF
TGTGCCAGCAGTCCCCTGATGGGAGAATATAATTCACCCCTCCACTTT
>-|-|TRBJ2-7|TRBV28
CASSSDSYEQYF
TGTGCCAGCAGTTCAGACTCCTACGAGCAGTACTTC
>TRBD2|-|TRBJ2-1|TRBV7-9
CASSLIAGGGSYNEQFF
TGTGCCAGCAGCTTAATAGCGGGGGGTGGCTCCTACAATGAGCAGTTCTTC
>-|-|TRBJ1-6|TRBV4-1
CASSQEVARRDSPLHF
TGCGCCAGCAGCCAAGAGGTGGCCCGACGGGATTCACCCCTCCACTTT